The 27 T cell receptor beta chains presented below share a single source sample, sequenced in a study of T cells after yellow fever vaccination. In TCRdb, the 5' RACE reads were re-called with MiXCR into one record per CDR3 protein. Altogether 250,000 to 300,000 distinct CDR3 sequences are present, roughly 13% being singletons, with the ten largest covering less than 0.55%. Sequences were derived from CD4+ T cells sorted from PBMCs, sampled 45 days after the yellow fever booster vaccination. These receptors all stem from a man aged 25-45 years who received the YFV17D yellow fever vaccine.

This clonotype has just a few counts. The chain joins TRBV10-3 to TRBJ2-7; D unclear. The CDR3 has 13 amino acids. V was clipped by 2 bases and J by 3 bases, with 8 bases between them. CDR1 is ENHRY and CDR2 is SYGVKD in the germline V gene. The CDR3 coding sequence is TGTGCCATCAGTGAGGGATACAGCTACGAGCAGTACTTC. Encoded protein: CAISEGYSYEQYF.

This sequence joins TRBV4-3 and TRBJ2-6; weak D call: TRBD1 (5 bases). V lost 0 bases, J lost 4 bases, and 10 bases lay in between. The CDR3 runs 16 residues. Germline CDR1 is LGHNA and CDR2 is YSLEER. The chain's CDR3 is CASSQEGHPGANVLTF. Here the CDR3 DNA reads TGCGCCAGCAGCCAAGAGGGGCACCCCGGGGCCAACGTCCTGACTTTC.

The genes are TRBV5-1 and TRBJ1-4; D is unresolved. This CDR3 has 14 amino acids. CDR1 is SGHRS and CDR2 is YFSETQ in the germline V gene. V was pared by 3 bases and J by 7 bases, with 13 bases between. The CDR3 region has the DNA TGCGCCAGCAGCTGGACTCAAGCAGGTGAAAAACTGTTTTTT. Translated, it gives CASSWTQAGEKLFF.

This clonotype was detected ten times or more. For the CDR3, the DNA is TGCAGCGCAACGACAGGGCCAGAGACCCAGTACTTC. This codes for CSATTGPETQYF. The chain couples TRBV29-1 to TRBJ2-5, with TRBD1 identical over 7 bases. The V gene's germline CDR1 is SQVTM and CDR2 ANQGSEA. This CDR3 has 12 amino acids. V was clipped by 7 bases and J by 4 bases; unmatched bases: 6.

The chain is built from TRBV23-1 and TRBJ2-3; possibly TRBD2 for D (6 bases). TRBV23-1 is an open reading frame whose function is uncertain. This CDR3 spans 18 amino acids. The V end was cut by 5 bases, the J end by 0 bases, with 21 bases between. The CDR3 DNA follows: TGCGCCAGCAGTGACCCTCCGGGGCGGGGACCCAGCACAGATACGCAGTATTTT. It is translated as CASSDPPGRGPSTDTQYF.

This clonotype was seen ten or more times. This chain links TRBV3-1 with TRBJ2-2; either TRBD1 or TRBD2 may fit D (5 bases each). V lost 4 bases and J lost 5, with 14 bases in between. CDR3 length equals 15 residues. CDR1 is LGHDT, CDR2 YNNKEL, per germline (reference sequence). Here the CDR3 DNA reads TGTGCCAGCAGCCGGACTCCTGGGGGAACCGGGGAGCTGTTTTTT. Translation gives CASSRTPGGTGELFF.

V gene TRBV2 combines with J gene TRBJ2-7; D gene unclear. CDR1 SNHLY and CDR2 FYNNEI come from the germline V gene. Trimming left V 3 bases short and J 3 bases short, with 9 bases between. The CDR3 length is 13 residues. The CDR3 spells CASSDRASYEQYF. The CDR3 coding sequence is TGTGCCAGCAGTGATCGTGCTAGCTACGAGCAGTACTTC.

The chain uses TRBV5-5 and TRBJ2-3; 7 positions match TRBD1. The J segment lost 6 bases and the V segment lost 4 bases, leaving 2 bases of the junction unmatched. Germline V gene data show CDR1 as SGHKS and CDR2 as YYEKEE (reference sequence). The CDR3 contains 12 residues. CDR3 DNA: TGTGCCAGCAGCATGACAGGGGATACGCAGTATTTT. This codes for CASSMTGDTQYF.

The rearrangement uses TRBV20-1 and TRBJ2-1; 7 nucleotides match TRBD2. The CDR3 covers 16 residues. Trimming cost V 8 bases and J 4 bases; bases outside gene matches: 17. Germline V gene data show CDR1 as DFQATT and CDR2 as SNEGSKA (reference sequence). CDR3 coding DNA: TGCAGTCCCTCCCCTCCGCGGGGAGGGGTGTACAATGAGCAGTTCTTC. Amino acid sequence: CSPSPPRGGVYNEQFF.

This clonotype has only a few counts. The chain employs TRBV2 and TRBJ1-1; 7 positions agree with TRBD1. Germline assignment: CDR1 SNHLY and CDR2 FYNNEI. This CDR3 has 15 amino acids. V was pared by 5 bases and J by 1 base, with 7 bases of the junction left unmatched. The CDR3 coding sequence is TGTGCCAGCAGTCGACAGGGTTGGGGGAACACTGAAGCTTTCTTT. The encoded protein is CASSRQGWGNTEAFF.

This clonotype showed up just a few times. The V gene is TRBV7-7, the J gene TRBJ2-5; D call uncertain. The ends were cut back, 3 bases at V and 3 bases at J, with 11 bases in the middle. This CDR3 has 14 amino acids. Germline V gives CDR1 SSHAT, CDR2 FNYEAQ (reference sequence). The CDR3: CASSLTLSKETQYF. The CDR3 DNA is TGTGCCAGCAGCTTGACGCTCAGTAAAGAGACCCAGTACTTC.

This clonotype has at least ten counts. DNA for the CDR3: TGTGCCAGCAGCCAAGCGGGAGGGCTTCAAGAGACCCAGTACTTC. It translates to CASSQAGGLQETQYF. The chain uses TRBV7-6 and TRBJ2-5; 10 bases are a match to TRBD2. CDR1 and CDR2 from the germline V gene are SGHVS and FNYEAQ. V lost 5 bases, J lost 2 bases, and 5 bases stayed unmatched. This CDR3 has 15 amino acids.

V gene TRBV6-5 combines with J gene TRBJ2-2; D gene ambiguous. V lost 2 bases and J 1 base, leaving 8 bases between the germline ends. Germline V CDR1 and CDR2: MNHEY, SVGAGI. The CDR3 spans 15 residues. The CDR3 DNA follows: TGTGCCAGCAGTTACCGGGCCGGGAACACCGGGGAGCTGTTTTTT. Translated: CASSYRAGNTGELFF.

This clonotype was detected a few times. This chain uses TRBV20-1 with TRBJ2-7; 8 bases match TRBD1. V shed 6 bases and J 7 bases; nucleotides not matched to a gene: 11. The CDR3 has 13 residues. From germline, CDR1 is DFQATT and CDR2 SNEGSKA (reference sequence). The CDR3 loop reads CSADRESRGEQYF. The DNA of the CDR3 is TGCAGTGCGGACAGGGAGTCCCGCGGAGAGCAGTACTTC.

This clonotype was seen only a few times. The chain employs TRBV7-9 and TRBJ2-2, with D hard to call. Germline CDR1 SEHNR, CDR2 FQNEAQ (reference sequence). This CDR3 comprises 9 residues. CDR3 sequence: CAITGELFF. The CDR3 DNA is TGTGCAATCACCGGGGAGCTGTTTTTT.

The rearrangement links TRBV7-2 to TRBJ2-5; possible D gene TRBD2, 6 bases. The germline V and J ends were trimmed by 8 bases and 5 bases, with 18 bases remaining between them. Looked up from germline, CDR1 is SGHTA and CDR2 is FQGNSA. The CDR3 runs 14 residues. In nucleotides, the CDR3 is TGTGCCAGCGCTGGTGGGGGGAGTGAGGAGACCCAGTACTTC. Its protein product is CASAGGGSEETQYF.

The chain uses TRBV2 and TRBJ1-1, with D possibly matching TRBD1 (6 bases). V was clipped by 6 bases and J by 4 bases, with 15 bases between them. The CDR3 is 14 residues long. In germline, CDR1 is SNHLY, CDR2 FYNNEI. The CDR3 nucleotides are TGTGCCAGCAGGGGGGTCGGGGGCGGCACTGAAGCTTTCTTT. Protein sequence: CASRGVGGGTEAFF.

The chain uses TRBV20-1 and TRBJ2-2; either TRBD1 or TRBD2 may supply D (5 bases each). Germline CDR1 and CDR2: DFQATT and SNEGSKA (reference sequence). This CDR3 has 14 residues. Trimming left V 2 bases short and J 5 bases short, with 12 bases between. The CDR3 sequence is CSARRGFGTGELFF. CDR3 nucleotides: TGCAGTGCTAGACGGGGCTTCGGTACCGGGGAGCTGTTTTTT.

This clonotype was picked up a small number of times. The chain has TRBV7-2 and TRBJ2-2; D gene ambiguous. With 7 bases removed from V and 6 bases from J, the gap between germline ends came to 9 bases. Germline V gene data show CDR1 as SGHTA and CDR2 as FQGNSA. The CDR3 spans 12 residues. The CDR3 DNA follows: TGTGCCAGCACGGATAATGCCGGGGAGCTGTTTTTT. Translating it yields CASTDNAGELFF.

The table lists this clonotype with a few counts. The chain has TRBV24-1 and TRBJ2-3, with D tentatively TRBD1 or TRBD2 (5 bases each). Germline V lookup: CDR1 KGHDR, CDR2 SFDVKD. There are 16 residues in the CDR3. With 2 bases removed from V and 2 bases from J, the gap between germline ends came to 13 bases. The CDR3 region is CATSDSGSGNTDTQYF. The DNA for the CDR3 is TGTGCCACCAGTGATTCGGGGTCAGGGAACACAGATACGCAGTATTTT.

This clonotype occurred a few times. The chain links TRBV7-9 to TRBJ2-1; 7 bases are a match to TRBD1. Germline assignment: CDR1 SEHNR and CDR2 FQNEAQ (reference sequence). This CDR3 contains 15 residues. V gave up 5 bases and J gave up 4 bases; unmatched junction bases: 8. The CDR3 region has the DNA TGTGCCAGCAGCATTCCCGGGACAGCGTACAATGAGCAGTTCTTC. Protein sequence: CASSIPGTAYNEQFF.

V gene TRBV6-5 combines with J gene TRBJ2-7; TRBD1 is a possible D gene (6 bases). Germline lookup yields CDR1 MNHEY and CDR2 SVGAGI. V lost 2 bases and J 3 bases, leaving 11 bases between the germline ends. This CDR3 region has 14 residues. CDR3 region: CASSYKGHLYEQYF. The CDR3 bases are TGTGCCAGCAGTTACAAGGGACACCTCTACGAGCAGTACTTC.

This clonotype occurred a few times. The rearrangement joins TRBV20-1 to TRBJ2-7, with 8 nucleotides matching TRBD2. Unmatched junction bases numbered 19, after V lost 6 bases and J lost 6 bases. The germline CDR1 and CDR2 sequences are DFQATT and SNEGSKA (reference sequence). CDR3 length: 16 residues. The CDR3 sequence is CSATASGREDVGEQYF. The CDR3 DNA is TGCAGTGCGACCGCCTCTGGGCGGGAGGACGTTGGCGAGCAGTACTTC.

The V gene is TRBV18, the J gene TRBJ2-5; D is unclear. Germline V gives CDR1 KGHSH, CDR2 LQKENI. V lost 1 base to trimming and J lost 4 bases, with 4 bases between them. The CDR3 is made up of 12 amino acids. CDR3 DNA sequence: TGTGCCAGCTCACCACTGGCAGAGACCCAGTACTTC. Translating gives CASSPLAETQYF.

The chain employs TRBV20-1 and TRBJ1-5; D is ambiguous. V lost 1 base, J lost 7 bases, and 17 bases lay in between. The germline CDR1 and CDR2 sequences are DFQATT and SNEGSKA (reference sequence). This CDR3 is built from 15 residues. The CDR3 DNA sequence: TGCAGTGCTAGAGGCAGCGTTTTTATCGGACAGCCCCAGCATTTT. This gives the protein CSARGSVFIGQPQHF.

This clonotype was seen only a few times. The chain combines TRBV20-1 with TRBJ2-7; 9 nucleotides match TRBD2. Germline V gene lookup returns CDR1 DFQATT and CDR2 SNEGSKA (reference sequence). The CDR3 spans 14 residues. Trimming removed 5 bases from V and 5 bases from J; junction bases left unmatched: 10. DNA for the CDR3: TGCAGTGCTGAAAGTGGGACTAGCAGGAACGAGCAGTACTTC. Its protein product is CSAESGTSRNEQYF.

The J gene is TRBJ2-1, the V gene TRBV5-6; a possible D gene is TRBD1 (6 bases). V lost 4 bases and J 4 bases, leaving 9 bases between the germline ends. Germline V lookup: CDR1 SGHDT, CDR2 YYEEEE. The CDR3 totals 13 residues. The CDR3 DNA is TGTGCCAGCAGCGAGGGACATTACAATGAGCAGTTCTTC. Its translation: CASSEGHYNEQFF.